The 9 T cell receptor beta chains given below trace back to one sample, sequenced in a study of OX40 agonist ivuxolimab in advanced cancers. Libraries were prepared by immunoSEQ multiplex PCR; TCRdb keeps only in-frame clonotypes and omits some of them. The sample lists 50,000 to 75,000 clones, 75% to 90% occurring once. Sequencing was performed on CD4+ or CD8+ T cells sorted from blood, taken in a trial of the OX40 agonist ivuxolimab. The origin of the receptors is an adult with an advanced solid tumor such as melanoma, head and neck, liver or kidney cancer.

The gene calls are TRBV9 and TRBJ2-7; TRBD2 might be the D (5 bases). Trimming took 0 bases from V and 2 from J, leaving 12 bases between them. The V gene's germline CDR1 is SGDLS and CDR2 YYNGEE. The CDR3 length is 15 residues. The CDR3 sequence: CASSVGTEITYEQYF. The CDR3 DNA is TGTGCCAGCAGCGTAGGGACTGAAATTACCTACGAGCAGTACTTC.

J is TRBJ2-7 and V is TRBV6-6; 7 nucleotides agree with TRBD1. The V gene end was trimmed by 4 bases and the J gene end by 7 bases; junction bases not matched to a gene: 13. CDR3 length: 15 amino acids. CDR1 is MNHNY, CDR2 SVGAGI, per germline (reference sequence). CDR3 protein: CASSSSFDRVGEQYF. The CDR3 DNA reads TGTGCCAGCAGTTCGTCCTTTGACAGGGTAGGTGAGCAGTACTTC.

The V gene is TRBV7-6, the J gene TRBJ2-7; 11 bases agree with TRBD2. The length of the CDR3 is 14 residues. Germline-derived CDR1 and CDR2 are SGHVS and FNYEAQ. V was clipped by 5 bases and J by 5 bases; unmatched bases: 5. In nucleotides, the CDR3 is TGTGCCAGCAGCGAACTAGCGGGAGTCAACGAGCAGTACTTC. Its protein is CASSELAGVNEQYF.

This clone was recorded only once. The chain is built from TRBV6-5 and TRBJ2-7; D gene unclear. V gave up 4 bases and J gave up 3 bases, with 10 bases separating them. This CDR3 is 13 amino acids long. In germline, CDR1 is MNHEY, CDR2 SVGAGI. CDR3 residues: CASSWSSFYEQYF. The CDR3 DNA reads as TGTGCCAGCAGTTGGAGCAGTTTCTACGAGCAGTACTTC.

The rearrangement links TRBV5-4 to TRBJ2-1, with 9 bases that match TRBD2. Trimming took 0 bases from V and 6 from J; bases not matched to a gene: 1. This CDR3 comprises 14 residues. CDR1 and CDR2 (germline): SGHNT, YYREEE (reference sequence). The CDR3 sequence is CASSLVSGSNEQFF. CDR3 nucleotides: TGTGCCAGCAGCTTGGTTAGCGGGAGCAATGAGCAGTTCTTC.

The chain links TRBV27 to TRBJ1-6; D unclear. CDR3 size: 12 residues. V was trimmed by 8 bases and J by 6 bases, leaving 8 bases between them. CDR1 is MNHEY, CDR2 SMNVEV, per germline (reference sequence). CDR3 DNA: TGTGCCAGCGGGTTAGTTAATTCACCCCTCCACTTT. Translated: CASGLVNSPLHF.

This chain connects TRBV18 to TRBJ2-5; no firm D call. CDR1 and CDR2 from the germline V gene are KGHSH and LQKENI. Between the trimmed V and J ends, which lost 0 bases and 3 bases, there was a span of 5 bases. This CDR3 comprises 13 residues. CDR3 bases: TGTGCCAGCTCACCACCTTTAGAAGAGACCCAGTACTTC. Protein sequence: CASSPPLEETQYF. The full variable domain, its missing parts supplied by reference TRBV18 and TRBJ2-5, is NAGVMQNPRHLVRRRGQEARLRCSPMKGHSHVYWYRQLPEEGLKFMVYLQKENIIDESGMPKERFSAEFPKEGPSILRIQQVVRGDSAAYFCASSPPLEETQYFGPGTRLLVL.

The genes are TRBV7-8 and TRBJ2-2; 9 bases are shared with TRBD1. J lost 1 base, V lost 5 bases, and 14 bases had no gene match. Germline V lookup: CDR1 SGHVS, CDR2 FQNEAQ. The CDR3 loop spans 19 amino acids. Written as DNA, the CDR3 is TGTGCCAGCAGCGTCCGACAGCCCGGGACAGGGAAGAACACCGGGGAGCTGTTTTTT. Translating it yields CASSVRQPGTGKNTGELFF.

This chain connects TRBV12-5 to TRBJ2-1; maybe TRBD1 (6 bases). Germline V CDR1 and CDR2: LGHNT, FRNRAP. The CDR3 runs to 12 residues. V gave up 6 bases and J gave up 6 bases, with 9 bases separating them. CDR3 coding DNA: TGTGCTAGTGGACCAGGGGCCAATGAGCAGTTCTTC. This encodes CASGPGANEQFF.